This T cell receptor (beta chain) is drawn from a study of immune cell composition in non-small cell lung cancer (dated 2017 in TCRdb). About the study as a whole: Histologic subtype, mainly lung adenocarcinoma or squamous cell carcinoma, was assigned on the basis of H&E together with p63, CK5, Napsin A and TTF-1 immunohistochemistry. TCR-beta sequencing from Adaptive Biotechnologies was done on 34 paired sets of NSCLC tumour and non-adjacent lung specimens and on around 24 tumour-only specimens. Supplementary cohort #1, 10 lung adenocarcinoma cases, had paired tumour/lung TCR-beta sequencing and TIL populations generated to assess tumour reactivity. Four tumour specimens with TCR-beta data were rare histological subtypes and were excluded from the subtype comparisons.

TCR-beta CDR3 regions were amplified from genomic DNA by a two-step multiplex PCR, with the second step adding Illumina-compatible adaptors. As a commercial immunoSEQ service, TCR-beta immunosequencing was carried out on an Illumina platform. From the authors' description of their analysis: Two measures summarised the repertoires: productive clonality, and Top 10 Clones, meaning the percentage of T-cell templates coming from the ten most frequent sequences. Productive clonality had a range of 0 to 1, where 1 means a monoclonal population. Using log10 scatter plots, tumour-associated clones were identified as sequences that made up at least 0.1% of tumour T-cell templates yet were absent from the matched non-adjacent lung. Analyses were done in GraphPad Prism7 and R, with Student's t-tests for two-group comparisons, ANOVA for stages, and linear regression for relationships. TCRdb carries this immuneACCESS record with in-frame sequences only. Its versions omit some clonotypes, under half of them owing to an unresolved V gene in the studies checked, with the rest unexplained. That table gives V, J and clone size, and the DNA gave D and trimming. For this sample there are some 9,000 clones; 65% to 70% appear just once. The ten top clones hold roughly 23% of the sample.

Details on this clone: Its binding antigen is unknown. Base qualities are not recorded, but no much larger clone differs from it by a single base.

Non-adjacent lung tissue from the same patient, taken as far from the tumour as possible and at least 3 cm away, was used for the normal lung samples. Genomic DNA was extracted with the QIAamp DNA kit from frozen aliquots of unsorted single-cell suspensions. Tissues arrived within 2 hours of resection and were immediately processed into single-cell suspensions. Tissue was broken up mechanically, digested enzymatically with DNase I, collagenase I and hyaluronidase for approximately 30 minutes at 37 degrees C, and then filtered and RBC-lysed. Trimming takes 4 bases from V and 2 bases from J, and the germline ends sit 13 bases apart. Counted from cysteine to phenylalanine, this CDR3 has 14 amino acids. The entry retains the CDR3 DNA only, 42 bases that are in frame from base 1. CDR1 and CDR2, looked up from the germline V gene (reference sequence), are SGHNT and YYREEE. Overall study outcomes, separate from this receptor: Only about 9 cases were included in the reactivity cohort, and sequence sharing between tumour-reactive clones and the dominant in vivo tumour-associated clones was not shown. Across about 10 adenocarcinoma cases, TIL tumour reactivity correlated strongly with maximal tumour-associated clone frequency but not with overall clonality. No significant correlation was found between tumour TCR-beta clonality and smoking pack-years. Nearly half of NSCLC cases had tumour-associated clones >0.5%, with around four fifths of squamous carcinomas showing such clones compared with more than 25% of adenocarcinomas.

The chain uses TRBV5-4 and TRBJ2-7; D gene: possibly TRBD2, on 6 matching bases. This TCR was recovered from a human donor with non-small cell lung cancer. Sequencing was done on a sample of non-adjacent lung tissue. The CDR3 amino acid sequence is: CASSRGTLTYEQYF. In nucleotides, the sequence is TGTGCCAGCAGCCGGGGGACCCTCACCTACGAGCAGTACTTC.